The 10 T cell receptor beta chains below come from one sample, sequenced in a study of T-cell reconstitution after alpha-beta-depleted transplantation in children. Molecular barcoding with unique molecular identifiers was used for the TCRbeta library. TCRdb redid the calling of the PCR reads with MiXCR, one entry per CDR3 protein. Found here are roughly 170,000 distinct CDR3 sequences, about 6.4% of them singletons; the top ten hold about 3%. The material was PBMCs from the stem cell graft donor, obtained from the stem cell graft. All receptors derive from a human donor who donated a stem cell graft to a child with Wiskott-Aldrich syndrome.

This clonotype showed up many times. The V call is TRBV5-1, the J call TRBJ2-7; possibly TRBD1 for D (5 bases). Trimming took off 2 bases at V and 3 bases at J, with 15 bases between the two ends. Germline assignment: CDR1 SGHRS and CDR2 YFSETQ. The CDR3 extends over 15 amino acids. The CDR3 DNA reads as TGCGCCAGCAGCTTCGAAGCGACAGAATACTACGAGCAGTACTTC. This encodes CASSFEATEYYEQYF. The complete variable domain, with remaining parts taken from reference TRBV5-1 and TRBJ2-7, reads KAGVTQTPRYLIKTRGQQVTLSCSPISGHRSVSWYQQTPGQGLQFLFEYFSETQRNKGNFPGRFSGRQFSNSRSEMNVSTLELGDSALYLCASSFEATEYYEQYFGPGTRLTVT.

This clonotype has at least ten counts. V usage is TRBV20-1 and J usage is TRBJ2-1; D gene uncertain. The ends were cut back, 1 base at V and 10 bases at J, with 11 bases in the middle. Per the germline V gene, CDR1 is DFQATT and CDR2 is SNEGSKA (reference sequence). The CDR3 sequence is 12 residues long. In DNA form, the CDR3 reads TGCAGTGCTAGAGTGTATAATCGAGAGCAGTTCTTC. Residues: CSARVYNREQFF.

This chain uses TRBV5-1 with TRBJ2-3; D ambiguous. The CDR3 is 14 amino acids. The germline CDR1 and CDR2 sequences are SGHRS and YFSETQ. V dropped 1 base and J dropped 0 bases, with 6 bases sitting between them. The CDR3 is CASSLLESTDTQYF. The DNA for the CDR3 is TGCGCCAGCAGCTTGCTAGAGAGCACAGATACGCAGTATTTT. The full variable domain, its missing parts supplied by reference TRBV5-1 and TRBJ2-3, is KAGVTQTPRYLIKTRGQQVTLSCSPISGHRSVSWYQQTPGQGLQFLFEYFSETQRNKGNFPGRFSGRQFSNSRSEMNVSTLELGDSALYLCASSLLESTDTQYFGPGTRLTVL.

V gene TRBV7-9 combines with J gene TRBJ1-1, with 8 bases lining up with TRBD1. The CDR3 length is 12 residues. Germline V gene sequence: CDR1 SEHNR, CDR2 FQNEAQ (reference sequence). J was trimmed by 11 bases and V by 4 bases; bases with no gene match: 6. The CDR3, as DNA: TGTGCCAGCAGCTCACAGGGGGGGAAGGCTTTCTTT. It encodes CASSSQGGKAFF.

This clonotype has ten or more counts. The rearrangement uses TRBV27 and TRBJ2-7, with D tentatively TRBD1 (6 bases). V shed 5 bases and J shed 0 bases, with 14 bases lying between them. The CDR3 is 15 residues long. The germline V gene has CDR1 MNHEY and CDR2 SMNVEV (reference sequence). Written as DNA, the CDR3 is TGTGCCAGCAGTGCTCTAGACAGGAGCTCCTACGAGCAGTACTTC. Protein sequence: CASSALDRSSYEQYF.

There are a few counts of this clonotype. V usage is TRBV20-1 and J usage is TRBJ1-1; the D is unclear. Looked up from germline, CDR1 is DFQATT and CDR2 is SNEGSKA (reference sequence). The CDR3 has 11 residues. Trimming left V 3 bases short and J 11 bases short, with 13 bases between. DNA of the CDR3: TGCAGTGCTAGGGGTGCGGGGAGTGCTTTCTTT. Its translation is CSARGAGSAFF.

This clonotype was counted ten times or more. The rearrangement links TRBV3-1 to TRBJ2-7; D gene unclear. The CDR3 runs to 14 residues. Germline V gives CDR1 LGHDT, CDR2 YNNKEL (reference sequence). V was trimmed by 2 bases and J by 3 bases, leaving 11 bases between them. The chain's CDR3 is CASSQSQFGYEQYF. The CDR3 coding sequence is TGTGCCAGCAGCCAAAGTCAGTTTGGCTACGAGCAGTACTTC.

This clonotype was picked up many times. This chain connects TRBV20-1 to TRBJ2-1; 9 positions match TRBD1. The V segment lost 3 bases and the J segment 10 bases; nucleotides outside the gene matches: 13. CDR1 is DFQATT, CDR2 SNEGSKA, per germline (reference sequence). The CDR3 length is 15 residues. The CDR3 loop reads CSASNTGGPFEEQFF. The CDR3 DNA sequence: TGCAGTGCTAGCAATACAGGGGGCCCCTTTGAGGAGCAGTTCTTC.

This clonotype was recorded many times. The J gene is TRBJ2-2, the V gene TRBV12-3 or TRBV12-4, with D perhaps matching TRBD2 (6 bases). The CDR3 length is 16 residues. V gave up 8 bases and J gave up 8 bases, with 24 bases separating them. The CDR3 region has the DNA TGTGCCAGCCAAATGGAGAGGCGGGAACGTGGGGGGGAGCTGTTTTTT. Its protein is CASQMERRERGGELFF.

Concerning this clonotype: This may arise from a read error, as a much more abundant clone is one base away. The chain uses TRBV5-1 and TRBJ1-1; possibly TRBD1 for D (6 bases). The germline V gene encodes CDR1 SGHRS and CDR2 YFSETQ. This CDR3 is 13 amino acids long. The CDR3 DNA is TGCGCCACCAGCGGGGGCGGTTTTACTGAAGCTTTCTTT. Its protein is CATSGGGFTEAFF.